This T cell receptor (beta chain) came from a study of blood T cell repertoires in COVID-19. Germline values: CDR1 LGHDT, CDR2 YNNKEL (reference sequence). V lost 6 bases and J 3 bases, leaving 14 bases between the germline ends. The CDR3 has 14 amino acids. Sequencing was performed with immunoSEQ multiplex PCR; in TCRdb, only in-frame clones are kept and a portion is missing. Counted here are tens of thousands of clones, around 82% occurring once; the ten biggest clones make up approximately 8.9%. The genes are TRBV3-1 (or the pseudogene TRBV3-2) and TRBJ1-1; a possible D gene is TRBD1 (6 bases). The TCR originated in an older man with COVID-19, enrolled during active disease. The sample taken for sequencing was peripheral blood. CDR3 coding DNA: TGTGCCAGCAGTAAACAGGGACCCTACACTGAAGCTTTCTTT. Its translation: CASSKQGPYTEAFF.